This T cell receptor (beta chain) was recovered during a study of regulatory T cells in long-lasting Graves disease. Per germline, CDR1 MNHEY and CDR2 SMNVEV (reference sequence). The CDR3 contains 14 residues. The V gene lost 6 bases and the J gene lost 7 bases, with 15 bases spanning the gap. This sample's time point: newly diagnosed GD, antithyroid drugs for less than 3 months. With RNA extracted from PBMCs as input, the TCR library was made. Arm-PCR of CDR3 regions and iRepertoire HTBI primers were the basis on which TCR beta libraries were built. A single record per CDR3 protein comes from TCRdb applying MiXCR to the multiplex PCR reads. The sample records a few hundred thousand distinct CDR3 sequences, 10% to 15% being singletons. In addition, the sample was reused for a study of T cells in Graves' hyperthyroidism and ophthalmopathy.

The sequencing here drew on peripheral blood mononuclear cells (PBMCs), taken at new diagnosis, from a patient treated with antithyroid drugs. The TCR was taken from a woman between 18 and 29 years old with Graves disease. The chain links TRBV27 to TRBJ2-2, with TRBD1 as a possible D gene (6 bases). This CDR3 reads CASSPTGYGGELFF. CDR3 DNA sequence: TGTGCCAGCAGCCCAACAGGGTATGGCGGGGAGCTGTTTTTT.